These 15 T cell receptor beta chains originate from one sample sequenced in a study of T cell repertoires in cytomegalovirus infection. Their antigens are not known. TCRdb fed the reads into MiXCR, producing one record per CDR3 protein. The table has about 920,000 distinct CDR3 sequences, 30% to 40% seen once; the top ten hold around 15%. The sequencing here drew on cultured CD8+ T cells from PBMCs, taken from culture after CMV antigen stimulation. The source is a human donor in good health (CMV status not recorded). Some clones in this sample may be carry-over from other donors' samples.

The chain carries TRBV7-2 and TRBJ1-1; a possible D gene is TRBD1 (5 bases). CDR1 and CDR2 (germline): SGHTA, FQGNSA. The CDR3 spans 15 residues. V lost 4 bases to trimming and J lost 4 bases, with 16 bases between them. CDR3: CASSSGRRFATEAFF. The CDR3 DNA reads TGTGCCAGCAGCTCGGGACGGCGTTTCGCCACTGAAGCTTTCTTT.

The chain employs TRBV18 and TRBJ1-2, with 7 bases lining up with TRBD1. J gave up 6 bases and V 3 bases, and 4 bases lay outside the gene matches. The CDR3 runs 13 residues. Germline V CDR1 and CDR2: KGHSH, LQKENI. The chain's CDR3 is CASSPVTGDGYTF. In nucleotides, the CDR3 is TGTGCCAGCTCACCCGTTACAGGGGATGGCTACACCTTC.

With respect to this clonotype: One end of the junction does not line up with germline, which may come from a read error. The chain uses TRBV29-1 and TRBJ2-2, with 7 nucleotides matching TRBD1. Germline values: CDR1 SQVTM, CDR2 ANQGSEA. This CDR3 is built from 16 residues. The CDR3 sequence: CSVEGGQGWNTGELFF. In DNA, the CDR3 is TGCAGCGTCGAAGGGGGCCAGGGATGGAACACCGGGGAGCTGTTTTTT.

J is TRBJ2-5 and V is TRBV20-1; 8 nucleotides line up with TRBD1. The CDR3 runs 18 residues. CDR1 and CDR2 from the germline V gene are DFQATT and SNEGSKA (reference sequence). Trimming cost V 0 bases and J 2 bases; bases outside gene matches: 14. The CDR3 DNA reads TGCAGTGCTAGAGATGCAGGGGGCAACATGGGGATACAAGAGACCCAGTACTTC. This gives the protein CSARDAGGNMGIQETQYF.

To note about this clonotype: A junction boundary mismatches the germline segment, possibly from a read error. The gene calls are TRBV9 and TRBJ1-1, with no clear D. The CDR3 has 12 amino acids. Germline-derived CDR1 and CDR2 are SGDLS and YYNGEE. CDR3 sequence: CASSAGLTGAFF. CDR3 coding DNA: TGTGCCAGCAGCGCCGGTCTGACTGGAGCTTTCTTT.

As for this clonotype: The conserved phenylalanine or tryptophan is not found at the CDR3 terminus, so this likely reflects a read error. The rearrangement uses TRBV6-1 and TRBJ1-4; no clear D gene. The CDR3 is made up of 15 amino acids. The V end lost 1 base, the J end lost 5 bases, and 11 bases lay between the germline ends. Looked up from germline, CDR1 is MNHNS and CDR2 is SASEGT. The CDR3 protein is CASSEEVGFNEKLFS. DNA of the CDR3: TGTGCCAGCAGTGAAGAGGTCGGGTTCAATGAAAAACTGTTTTCT.

This chain connects TRBV12-3 or TRBV12-4 to TRBJ2-1; the D call may be TRBD1 or TRBD2 (6 bases each). With 1 base removed from V and 8 bases from J, the gap between germline ends came to 21 bases. CDR3 length: 17 amino acids. The CDR3 bases are TGTGCCAGCAGTTTAGTGCGGTCCCCACTGGGGGGCGATGAGCAGTTCTTC. Its protein product is CASSLVRSPLGGDEQFF.

This clonotype showed up just a few times. The V call is TRBV7-6, the J call TRBJ1-2, with D possibly matching TRBD1 (6 bases). V dropped 1 base and J dropped 5 bases, with 17 bases sitting between them. The CDR3 has 16 amino acids. Germline V gene lookup returns CDR1 SGHVS and CDR2 FNYEAQ. The CDR3 nucleotides are TGTGCCAGCAGCTTAGACAGGGCCCAAACAAATTATGGCTACACCTTC. As protein: CASSLDRAQTNYGYTF.

The chain links TRBV6-2 or TRBV6-3 to TRBJ2-7; 7 bases align to TRBD1. This CDR3 comprises 15 residues. Germline V gene lookup returns CDR1 MNHEY and CDR2 SVGEGT. V trimming: 7 bases; J trimming: 1 base; junction bases outside the gene matches: 10. The CDR3 reads CASTPGQRLSYEQYV. The CDR3 bases are TGTGCCAGCACTCCGGGACAGCGCCTTTCCTACGAGCAGTACGTC.

This clonotype was detected ten times or more. The rearrangement joins TRBV12-3 or TRBV12-4 to TRBJ2-5; weak D call: TRBD1 (5 bases). V gave up 1 base and J gave up 9 bases, with 9 bases separating them. CDR3 length equals 12 residues. The CDR3 bases are TGTGCCAGCAGTTTAGGCCCAGGGCCCCAGTACTTC. Translating it yields CASSLGPGPQYF.

On this clonotype: An end of the junction does not agree with germline; a read error may underlie this. This chain links TRBV7-9 with TRBJ2-7; D unclear. The length of the CDR3 is 14 residues. Germline V gives CDR1 SEHNR, CDR2 FQNEAQ (reference sequence). CDR3 bases: TGTGCCAACAGCCCGCCGGACCGTTACTACGAGCAGTACTTC. Translation gives CANSPPDRYYEQYF.

V usage is TRBV14 and J usage is TRBJ2-7, with 9 bases aligning to TRBD1. CDR3 size: 16 residues. Germline CDR1 SGHDN, CDR2 FVKESK. With V trimmed by 4 bases and J by 1 base, 8 bases remained unmatched. DNA of the CDR3: TGTGCCAGCAGCCCTTTATCCGGGACAGGGTCCTACGAGCAGTACGTC. It is translated as CASSPLSGTGSYEQYV.

The chain recombines TRBV6-1 with TRBJ2-4, with 9 bases that match TRBD1. Germline V gene data show CDR1 as MNHNS and CDR2 as SASEGT. V gave up 0 bases and J gave up 4 bases; unmatched junction bases: 7. The CDR3 totals 17 residues. The CDR3 loop is CASSEAFRDRVKNIQYF. DNA for the CDR3: TGTGCCAGCAGTGAAGCGTTCCGGGACAGGGTAAAAAACATTCAGTACTTC.

This clonotype has at least ten counts. The DNA of the CDR3 is TGTGCCAGCAGCTCGGGGGGCTCTGAGCAGTTCTTC. Residues: CASSSGGSEQFF. J is TRBJ2-1 and V is TRBV7-2, with D perhaps TRBD2 (7 bases). Trimming shortened V by 4 bases and J by 9 bases, and 10 bases separated the two germline ends. From germline, CDR1 is SGHTA and CDR2 FQGNSA. This CDR3 comprises 12 residues.

The V gene is TRBV12-3 or TRBV12-4, the J gene TRBJ1-1, with D possibly matching TRBD1 (5 bases). This CDR3 is 13 amino acids long. V lost 6 bases to trimming and J lost 1 base, with 9 bases between them. DNA for the CDR3: TGTGCCAGCAGGGTAGGACAGAACACTGAAGCTTTCTTT. This codes for CASRVGQNTEAFF.